One sample yielded the 16 T cell receptor beta chains listed below, sequenced in a study of blood T cell repertoires in COVID-19. Produced via immunoSEQ multiplex PCR; TCRdb's table is partial and in-frame only. Of under 95,000 clones listed, approximately 86% are singletons. The sequenced material came from peripheral blood. The receptors stem from an elderly woman with COVID-19, enrolled during active disease.

A note on this clone: Germline is not matched at one junction end, which may reflect a read error. This chain joins TRBV12-3 or TRBV12-4 and TRBJ1-5, with D unresolved. The CDR3 length is 13 residues. The CDR3 DNA is TGTGCCAGCAGTTTGGGTAGCAATCAGCCTCAGCATTTT. Its protein product is CASSLGSNQPQHF.

The chain joins TRBV18 to TRBJ2-2; D is uncertain. This CDR3 region has 15 residues. In germline, CDR1 is KGHSH, CDR2 LQKENI. V dropped 3 bases and J dropped 0 bases, with 8 bases sitting between them. CDR3 DNA: TGTGCCAGCTCACCCCAGGCCACGAACACCGGGGAGCTGTTTTTT. Protein sequence: CASSPQATNTGELFF.

The rearrangement uses TRBV3-1 (or the pseudogene TRBV3-2) and TRBJ1-6; D is uncertain. The V and J ends lost 0 bases and 4 bases respectively, with 10 bases between them. This CDR3 has 16 residues. Germline V CDR1 and CDR2: LGHDT, YNNKEL (reference sequence). The CDR3 DNA reads as TGTGCCAGCAGCCAAGATCACGGCGGTTATAATTCACCCCTCCACTTT. Protein: CASSQDHGGYNSPLHF.

The J gene is TRBJ1-5, the V gene TRBV9; D ambiguous. The V gene lost 0 bases and the J gene lost 7 bases, with 11 bases spanning the gap. This CDR3 contains 14 residues. Germline V CDR1 and CDR2: SGDLS, YYNGEE. DNA of the CDR3: TGTGCCAGCAGCGTAGGCGGGGAGAACCAGCCCCAGCATTTT. Translation: CASSVGGENQPQHF.

J is TRBJ1-6 and V is TRBV27; D gene unclear. The germline V and J ends were trimmed by 6 bases and 6 bases, with 12 bases remaining between them. In germline, CDR1 is MNHEY, CDR2 SMNVEV (reference sequence). The CDR3 contains 14 residues. Here the CDR3 reads CASSPLGPNSPLHF. CDR3 sequence (DNA): TGTGCCAGCAGCCCCCTGGGCCCTAATTCACCCCTCCACTTT.

The genes are TRBV27 and TRBJ1-1; TRBD1 agrees at 8 bases. The trim removed 7 bases at V and 3 bases at J, leaving 13 bases unmatched. CDR1 MNHEY and CDR2 SMNVEV come from the germline V gene (reference sequence). There are 16 residues in the CDR3. In nucleotides, the CDR3 is TGTGCCAGCATTCCTTGGCAGGGGGCGGGGGACACTGAAGCTTTCTTT. Protein product: CASIPWQGAGDTEAFF.

This chain uses TRBV5-5 with TRBJ2-7, with TRBD1 identical over 8 bases. V lost 4 bases and J lost 2; bases outside the gene matches: 8. This CDR3 contains 15 residues. The V gene's germline CDR1 is SGHKS and CDR2 YYEKEE (reference sequence). CDR3 amino acids: CASSAPGQATYEQYF. The DNA of the CDR3 is TGTGCCAGCAGCGCGCCGGGACAGGCAACCTACGAGCAGTACTTC.

V is TRBV19 and J is TRBJ1-1; 7 bases line up with TRBD1. V shed 4 bases, J shed 0 bases, and the junction held 5 bases outside the gene matches. In germline, CDR1 is LNHDA, CDR2 SQIVND (reference sequence). The CDR3 runs to 15 residues. The CDR3 reads CASSTGGGMNTEAFF. The CDR3 DNA follows: TGTGCCAGTAGTACAGGGGGAGGAATGAACACTGAAGCTTTCTTT.

The chain uses TRBV7-2 and TRBJ2-7; D ambiguous. CDR1 is SGHTA, CDR2 FQGNSA, per germline. V gave up 4 bases and J gave up 6 bases, with 13 bases separating them. The CDR3 sequence is 13 residues long. CDR3 residues: CASSSAGAPEQYF. The CDR3 nucleotides are TGTGCCAGCAGCTCCGCCGGTGCCCCCGAGCAGTACTTC.

V gene TRBV19 combines with J gene TRBJ1-3; a possible D gene is TRBD1 (5 bases). The germline V and J ends were trimmed by 6 bases and 2 bases, with 14 bases remaining between them. The V gene's germline CDR1 is LNHDA and CDR2 SQIVND (reference sequence). The CDR3 runs to 15 residues. The CDR3 nucleotides are TGTGCCAGTAGCTCCTTCGACAGAGCTGGAAACACCATATATTTT. This gives the protein CASSSFDRAGNTIYF.

The genes are TRBV9 and TRBJ1-3; 10 bases agree with TRBD1. The V segment lost 3 bases and the J segment 6 bases; nucleotides outside the gene matches: 6. The germline V gene encodes CDR1 SGDLS and CDR2 YYNGEE. The CDR3 has 15 amino acids. The CDR3 nucleotides are TGTGCCAGCAGCGCGTCCGGGACAGGGGCAAACACCATATATTTT. It translates to CASSASGTGANTIYF.

The chain is built from TRBV6-5 and TRBJ2-1, with 11 bases lining up with TRBD1. This CDR3 spans 14 amino acids. Germline V gives CDR1 MNHEY, CDR2 SVGAGI. Unmatched junction bases numbered 9, after V lost 9 bases and J lost 8 bases. CDR3 region: CASIRDRGSYEQFF. The CDR3 nucleotides are TGTGCCAGTATTCGGGACAGGGGGTCGTATGAGCAGTTCTTC.

In its sample, this clone was seen once. This rearrangement joins TRBV3-1 (or the pseudogene TRBV3-2) to TRBJ2-2, with TRBD2 matching 10 bases. Germline CDR1 reads LGHDT; CDR2 reads YNNKEL (reference sequence). J was trimmed by 4 bases and V by 4 bases; bases with no gene match: 6. The CDR3 is 16 amino acids. The chain's CDR3 is CASSPLAGAGTGELFF. In DNA form, the CDR3 reads TGTGCCAGCAGCCCCCTAGCGGGAGCGGGCACCGGGGAGCTGTTTTTT.

This clone came up a few times. The chain combines TRBV30 with TRBJ2-2; 15 positions match TRBD2. This CDR3 contains 16 residues. The J segment lost 8 bases and the V segment lost 4 bases, leaving 8 bases of the junction unmatched. Germline CDR1 GTSNPN, CDR2 SVGIG (reference sequence). The CDR3 sequence: CAWKGLAGGVAGELFF. The CDR3 coding sequence is TGTGCCTGGAAGGGACTAGCGGGAGGTGTAGCGGGGGAGCTGTTTTTT.

The rearrangement links TRBV11-2 to TRBJ2-7; weak D call: TRBD2 (7 bases). V dropped 5 bases and J dropped 3 bases, with 23 bases sitting between them. There are 17 residues in the CDR3. The germline V gene encodes CDR1 SGHAT and CDR2 FQNNGV. The CDR3 nucleotides are TGTGCCAGCAGCAGACTCTCGGGAGGATCAGGGGTCTACGAGCAGTACTTC. Its translation is CASSRLSGGSGVYEQYF.

This chain connects TRBV15 to TRBJ2-5; 8 nucleotides align to TRBD2. The germline gives CDR1 LNHNV, CDR2 YYDKDF (reference sequence). There are 14 residues in the CDR3. With V trimmed by 5 bases and J by 5 bases, 7 bases remained unmatched. DNA for the CDR3: TGTGCCACCAGCCGGGGGGGGGCGGGGGAGACCCAGTACTTC. Residues: CATSRGGAGETQYF.